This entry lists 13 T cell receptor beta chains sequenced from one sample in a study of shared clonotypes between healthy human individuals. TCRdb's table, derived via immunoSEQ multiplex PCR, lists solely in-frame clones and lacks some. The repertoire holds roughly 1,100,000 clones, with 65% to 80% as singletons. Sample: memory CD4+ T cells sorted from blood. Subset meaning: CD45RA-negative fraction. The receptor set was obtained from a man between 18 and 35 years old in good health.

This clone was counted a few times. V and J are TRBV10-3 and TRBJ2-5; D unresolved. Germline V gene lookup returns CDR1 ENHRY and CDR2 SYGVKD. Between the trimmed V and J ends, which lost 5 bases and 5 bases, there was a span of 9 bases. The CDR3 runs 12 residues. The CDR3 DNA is TGTGCCATCAGTCCTGATGGGGAGACCCAGTACTTC. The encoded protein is CAISPDGETQYF.

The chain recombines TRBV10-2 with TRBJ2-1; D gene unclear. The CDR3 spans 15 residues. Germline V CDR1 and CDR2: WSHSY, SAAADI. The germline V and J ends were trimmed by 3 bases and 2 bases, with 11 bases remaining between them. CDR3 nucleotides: TGCGCCAGCAGTGAAGGATTCCCCCCCTACAATGAGCAGTTCTTC. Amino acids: CASSEGFPPYNEQFF.

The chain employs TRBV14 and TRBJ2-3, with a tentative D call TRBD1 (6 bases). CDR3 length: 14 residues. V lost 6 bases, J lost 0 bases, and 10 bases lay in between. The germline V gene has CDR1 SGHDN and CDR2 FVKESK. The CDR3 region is CASRLRGSTDTQYF. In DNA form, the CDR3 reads TGTGCCAGCAGACTCAGGGGTAGCACAGATACGCAGTATTTT. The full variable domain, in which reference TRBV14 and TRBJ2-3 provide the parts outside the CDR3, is EAGVTQFPSHSVIEKGQTVTLRCDPISGHDNLYWYRRVMGKEIKFLLHFVKESKQDESGMPNNRFLAERTGGTYSTLKVQPAELEDSGVYFCASRLRGSTDTQYFGPGTRLTVL.

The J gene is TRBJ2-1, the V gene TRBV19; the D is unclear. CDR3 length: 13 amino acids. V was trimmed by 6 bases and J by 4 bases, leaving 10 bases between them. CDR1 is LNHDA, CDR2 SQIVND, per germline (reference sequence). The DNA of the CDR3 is TGTGCCAGTAGGGTGAATACGTACAATGAGCAGTTCTTC. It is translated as CASRVNTYNEQFF.

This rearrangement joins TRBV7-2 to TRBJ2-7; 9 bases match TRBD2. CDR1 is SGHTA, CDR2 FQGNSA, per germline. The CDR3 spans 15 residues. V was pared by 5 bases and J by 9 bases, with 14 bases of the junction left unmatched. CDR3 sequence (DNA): TGTGCCAGCAGCCCTCGGACTAGCGCTGGCTCAGGGCAGTACTTC. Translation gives CASSPRTSAGSGQYF.

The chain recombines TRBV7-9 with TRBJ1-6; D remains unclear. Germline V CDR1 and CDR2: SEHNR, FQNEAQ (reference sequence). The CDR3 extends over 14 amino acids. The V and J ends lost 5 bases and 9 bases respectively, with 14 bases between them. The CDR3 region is CASSPGFSRSPLHF. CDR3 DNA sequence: TGTGCCAGCAGCCCAGGATTTTCGCGTTCACCCCTCCACTTT.

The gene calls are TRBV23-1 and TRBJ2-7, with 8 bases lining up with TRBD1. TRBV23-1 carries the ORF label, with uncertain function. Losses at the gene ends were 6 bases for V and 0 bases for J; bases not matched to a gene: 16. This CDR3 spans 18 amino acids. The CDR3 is CASRASFQNRGDSYEQYF. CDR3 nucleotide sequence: TGCGCCAGCAGAGCATCCTTCCAGAACAGGGGGGACTCCTACGAGCAGTACTTC.

The CDR3 DNA sequence: TGTGCCAGCAGTCGGGACAGGGGGATCGGCGGCTACACCTTC. This codes for CASSRDRGIGGYTF. The genes are TRBV25-1 and TRBJ1-2, with TRBD1 identical over 11 bases. Losses at the gene ends were 5 bases for V and 8 bases for J; bases not matched to a gene: 7. Germline lookup yields CDR1 MGHDK and CDR2 SYGVNS. The CDR3 loop spans 14 amino acids.

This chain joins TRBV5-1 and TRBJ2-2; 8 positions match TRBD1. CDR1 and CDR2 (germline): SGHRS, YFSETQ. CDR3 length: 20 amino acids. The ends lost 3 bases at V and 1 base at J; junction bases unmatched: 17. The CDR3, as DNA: TGCGCCAGCAGCTCGGTTGCCCATATCACCGGGACAGGGAACACCGGGGAGCTGTTTTTT. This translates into CASSSVAHITGTGNTGELFF.

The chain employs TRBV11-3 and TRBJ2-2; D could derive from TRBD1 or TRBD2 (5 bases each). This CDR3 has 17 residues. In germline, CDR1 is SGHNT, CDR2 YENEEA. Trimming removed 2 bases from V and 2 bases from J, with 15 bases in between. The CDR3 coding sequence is TGTGCCAGCAGCTTACGAAGAGGGGCTGCTAACACCGGGGAGCTGTTTTTT. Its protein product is CASSLRRGAANTGELFF.

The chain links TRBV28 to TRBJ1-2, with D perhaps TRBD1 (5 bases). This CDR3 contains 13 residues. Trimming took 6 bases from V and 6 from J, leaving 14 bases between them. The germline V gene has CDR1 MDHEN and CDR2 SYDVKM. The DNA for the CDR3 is TGTGCCAGCAGACAACAGGTGGTGCATGGCTACACCTTC. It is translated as CASRQQVVHGYTF.

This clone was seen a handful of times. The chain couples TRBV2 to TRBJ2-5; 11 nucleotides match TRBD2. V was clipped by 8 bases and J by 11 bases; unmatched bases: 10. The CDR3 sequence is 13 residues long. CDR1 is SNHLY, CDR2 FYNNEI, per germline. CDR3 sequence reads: CASGSGGASLQYF. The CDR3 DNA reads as TGTGCCAGCGGTAGCGGGGGGGCCTCGTTACAGTACTTC.

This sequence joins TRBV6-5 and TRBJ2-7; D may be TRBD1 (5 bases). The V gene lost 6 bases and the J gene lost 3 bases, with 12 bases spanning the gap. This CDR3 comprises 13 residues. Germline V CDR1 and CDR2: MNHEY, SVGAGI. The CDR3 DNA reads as TGTGCCAGCAGACCCAGGGCCAACTACGAGCAGTACTTC. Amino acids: CASRPRANYEQYF.